Presented here are 9 T cell receptor beta chains from one specimen sequenced in a study of OX40 agonist ivuxolimab in advanced cancers. Profiling relied on immunoSEQ multiplex PCR, and the TCRdb table lists in-frame clones only, not all of them. In the table there are tens of thousands of clones, 80% to 90% of which are singletons. The material was CD4+ or CD8+ T cells sorted from blood, obtained in a trial of the OX40 agonist ivuxolimab. These receptor sequences come from an adult with an advanced solid tumor such as melanoma, head and neck, liver or kidney cancer.

The CDR3: CASSLNGGGEQFF. The DNA for the CDR3 is TGTGCCAGCAGCTTAAATGGCGGGGGTGAGCAGTTCTTC. The V and J genes are TRBV7-3 and TRBJ2-1; 7 positions agree with TRBD2. Germline V gives CDR1 SGHTA, CDR2 FQGTGA. Germline trimming cut 1 base from V and 9 bases from J; bases unmatched to any gene: 3. The CDR3 has 13 residues.

CDR3 loop: CASSQQWNSPLHF. The CDR3 DNA is TGTGCCAGCAGCCAACAGTGGAATTCACCCCTCCACTTT. The rearrangement joins TRBV14 to TRBJ1-6; the D is unclear. CDR1 and CDR2 from the germline V gene are SGHDN and FVKESK. CDR3 length equals 13 residues. V was cut by 2 bases and J by 7 bases, with 6 bases left in between.

The genes are TRBV4-3 and TRBJ2-2; D not resolved. V lost 1 base, J lost 3 bases, and 9 bases lay in between. The germline CDR1 and CDR2 sequences are LGHNA and YSLEER. CDR3 length: 15 amino acids. The DNA of the CDR3 is TGCGCCAGCAGCCAAGGTGGGATGCACACCGGGGAGCTGTTTTTT. Encoded protein: CASSQGGMHTGELFF.

This clone was detected only once. The rearrangement joins TRBV9 to TRBJ2-3; TRBD1 agrees at 10 bases. The J segment lost 3 bases and the V segment lost 4 bases, leaving 8 bases of the junction unmatched. Germline CDR1 and CDR2: SGDLS and YYNGEE. This CDR3 is built from 16 residues. The DNA for the CDR3 is TGTGCCAGCAGCCCGCCGGGACAGGGGATTACAGATACGCAGTATTTT. Its protein product is CASSPPGQGITDTQYF.

Remarks on this clone: The same CDR3 can be traced to other DNA sequences in this sample. The J gene is TRBJ1-2, the V gene TRBV5-5; 7 bases match TRBD1. This CDR3 is built from 12 residues. V gave up 4 bases and J gave up 4 bases; unmatched junction bases: 1. CDR1 and CDR2 from the germline V gene are SGHKS and YYEKEE (reference sequence). CDR3 DNA sequence: TGTGCCAGCAGCCAGGGGGGCTATGGCTACACCTTC. Its translation is CASSQGGYGYTF.

The chain links TRBV6-1 to TRBJ2-5, with no clear D. The V gene lost 8 bases and the J gene lost 7 bases, with 17 bases spanning the gap. The CDR3 contains 13 residues. Germline CDR1 reads MNHNS; CDR2 reads SASEGT. CDR3 DNA: TGTGCCAGCGAAACCCCCGGTTGGGGGACCCAGTACTTC. It is translated as CASETPGWGTQYF.

The chain combines TRBV18 with TRBJ2-2; perhaps TRBD2 as D (5 bases). Between the trimmed V and J ends, which lost 5 bases and 0 bases, there was a span of 10 bases. The CDR3 covers 15 residues. CDR1 and CDR2 (germline): KGHSH, LQKENI. The CDR3 sequence: CASSVGSPNTGELFF. Written as DNA, the CDR3 is TGTGCCAGCTCAGTTGGGAGCCCGAACACCGGGGAGCTGTTTTTT. The full variable domain, completed using reference TRBV18 and TRBJ2-2, is NAGVMQNPRHLVRRRGQEARLRCSPMKGHSHVYWYRQLPEEGLKFMVYLQKENIIDESGMPKERFSAEFPKEGPSILRIQQVVRGDSAAYFCASSVGSPNTGELFFGEGSRLTVL.

The chain couples TRBV11-2 to TRBJ1-1, with no clear D. Germline-derived CDR1 and CDR2 are SGHAT and FQNNGV. The length of the CDR3 is 13 residues. Trimming removed 4 bases at V and 4 bases at J, with 10 bases between. As DNA, the CDR3 is TGTGCCAGCAGCTCTGAGCGGTTCACTGAAGCTTTCTTT. This translates into CASSSERFTEAFF.

This clone has only one observation. The CDR3 reads CASSMREKKGNQPQHF. In nucleotides, the CDR3 is TGTGCCAGTAGTATGAGAGAAAAGAAGGGCAATCAGCCCCAGCATTTT. V usage is TRBV19 and J usage is TRBJ1-5, with unresolved D. This CDR3 region has 16 residues. V gave up 3 bases and J gave up 2 bases, with 14 bases separating them. CDR1 is LNHDA and CDR2 is SQIVND in the germline V gene (reference sequence).